This is a list of T cell receptor beta chains from one sample in a study of Ad26.COV2.S vaccination and SARS-CoV-2 variants. Assay used: immunoSEQ multiplex PCR; TCRdb lists only in-frame clones, some missing. The sample holds 440,000 or so clones, roughly 87% seen once. Sequences were derived from peripheral blood, sampled in a trial of Ad26.COV2.S vaccine versus placebo. The receptors were sampled from a person aged 18-60 years who received the Ad26.COV2.S COVID-19 vaccine or a placebo. Each CDR3 is given without its conserved first and last residue.

J gene	CDR3 length	V gene	CDR3 protein
TRBJ2-1	11	TRBV13	ATSSYRYNEQF
TRBJ1-5	17	TRBV3-1/TRBV3-2	ASTKEKDSGQGDHQPQH
TRBJ2-5	10	TRBV2	ASRGVTETQY
TRBJ2-5	11	TRBV7-9	ASSLSGQETQY
TRBJ2-7	12	TRBV5-1	ASSLFTGGVEQY
TRBJ2-1	14	TRBV9	ASSPQDRGWGNEQF
TRBJ1-5	13	TRBV28	ASSSGFYSNQPQH
TRBJ1-5	13	TRBV7-9	ASSLGTGGNQPQH
TRBJ2-1	12	TRBV14	ASSRLAGGDEQF
TRBJ1-4	9	TRBV9	ASSVGRQLF
TRBJ2-7	10	TRBV7-9	ASSLLGSEQY
TRBJ2-1	13	TRBV6-5	ASSYSQGTYNEQF
TRBJ1-6	13	TRBV3-1/TRBV3-2	ASSQDVGLISPLH
TRBJ2-7	15	TRBV3-1/TRBV3-2	ASSPPGAGTDSYEQY
TRBJ1-5	12	TRBV6-2/TRBV6-3	ASSYDSSLRPQH
TRBJ1-1	14	TRBV7-8	ASSLVRTGIVTEAF
TRBJ1-2	16	TRBV27	ASSLSIEAGGDPYGYT
TRBJ2-3	11	TRBV11-2	ASRRPSTDTQY
TRBJ2-1	9	TRBV20-1	SGRGVPEQF
TRBJ2-5	13	TRBV28	ASAPGALNQETQY
TRBJ2-5	13	TRBV19	ASSIEGGRLGTQY
TRBJ2-7	11	TRBV4-1	ASSPQIFYEQY
TRBJ1-6	10	TRBV6-5	ASSYSNSPLH
TRBJ2-3	13	TRBV28	ASSLWATSTDTQY
TRBJ1-1	12	TRBV7-2	ASSLGGGNTEAF
TRBJ1-3	13	TRBV18	ASSPTDSSGNTIY
TRBJ2-1	13	TRBV6-5	ASRYGRLADNEQF
TRBJ2-1	12	TRBV25-1	ASSESPPYNEQF
TRBJ2-1	12	TRBV29-1	SVAILPGRNEQF
TRBJ1-1	11	TRBV12-3/TRBV12-4	ASSGTEATEAF
TRBJ1-2	13	TRBV6-5	ASSYSGGQVRGYT
TRBJ2-7	10	TRBV6-2/TRBV6-3	ASSRQYYEQY
TRBJ2-5	14	TRBV11-3	ASSFPMRGWGETQY
TRBJ1-5	14	TRBV27	ASSQRGFSSNQPQH
TRBJ1-2	15	TRBV10-2	ASSERKGPAPGYGYT
TRBJ1-1	15	TRBV7-2	ASSLSGLGTANTEAF
TRBJ2-3	13	TRBV9	ASSAGQGATDTQY
TRBJ2-7	13	TRBV7-9	ASSSGKWGTYEQY
TRBJ1-2	14	TRBV6-6	ASSSTGQGGNYGYT
TRBJ1-1	12	TRBV5-1	ASSLAGAHTEAF
TRBJ2-7	12	TRBV18	ASSQTGSSYEQY
TRBJ2-1	13	TRBV27	ASSLTGHGYNEQF
TRBJ2-1	14	TRBV7-9	ASSPPYGQGRNEQF
TRBJ1-3	15	TRBV3-1/TRBV3-2	ASSPRKGQGGGNTIY
TRBJ2-5	15	TRBV7-8	ASSLDFDRGLQETQY
TRBJ1-2	12	TRBV28	ASSPTAPVYGYT
TRBJ2-5	13	TRBV11-2	ASRLGGFSGETQY
TRBJ2-6	16	TRBV27	ASSLGYRGASGANVLT
TRBJ1-2	11	TRBV11-2	ASSRTGDYGYT
TRBJ1-3	14	TRBV3-1/TRBV3-2	ASSQGHPGSGNTIY
TRBJ1-1	11	TRBV5-6	ASSLGGLLEAF
TRBJ2-2	12	TRBV5-1	ASSLPGSTGELF
TRBJ1-2	10	TRBV20-1	SASRRVYGYT
TRBJ2-7	12	TRBV7-9	ASSLGGGNYEQY
TRBJ2-1	22	TRBV9	ASSVEGHSLSGTSGRARLNEQF
TRBJ2-7	13	TRBV7-2	ASREQGQPLYEQY
TRBJ1-1	11	TRBV10-1	ASRGGTNTEAF
TRBJ1-5	11	TRBV15	ATSSRSNQPQH
TRBJ2-2	10	TRBV7-3	ASSFQSGELF
TRBJ2-5	14	TRBV5-1	ASSLPGTGGAETQY